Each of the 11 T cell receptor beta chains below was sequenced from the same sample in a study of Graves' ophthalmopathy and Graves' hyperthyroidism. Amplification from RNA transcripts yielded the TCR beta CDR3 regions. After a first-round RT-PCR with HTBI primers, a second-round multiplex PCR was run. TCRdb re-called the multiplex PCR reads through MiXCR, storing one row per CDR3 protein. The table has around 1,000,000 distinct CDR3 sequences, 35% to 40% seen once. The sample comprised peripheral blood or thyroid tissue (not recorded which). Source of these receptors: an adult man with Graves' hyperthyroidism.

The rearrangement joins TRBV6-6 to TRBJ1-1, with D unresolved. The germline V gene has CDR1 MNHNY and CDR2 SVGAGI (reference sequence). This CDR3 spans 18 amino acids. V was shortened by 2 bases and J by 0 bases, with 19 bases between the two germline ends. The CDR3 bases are TGTGCCAGCAGTTACCACCCTTGGATGGCAGTCATGAACACTGAAGCTTTCTTT. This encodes CASSYHPWMAVMNTEAFF.

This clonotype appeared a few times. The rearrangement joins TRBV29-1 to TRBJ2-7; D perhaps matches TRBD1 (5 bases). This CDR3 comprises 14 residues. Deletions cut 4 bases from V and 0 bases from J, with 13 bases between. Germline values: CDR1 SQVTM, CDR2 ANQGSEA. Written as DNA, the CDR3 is TGCAGCGTTGTAGAACAGGAAATCTCCTACGAGCAGTACTTC. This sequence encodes CSVVEQEISYEQYF.

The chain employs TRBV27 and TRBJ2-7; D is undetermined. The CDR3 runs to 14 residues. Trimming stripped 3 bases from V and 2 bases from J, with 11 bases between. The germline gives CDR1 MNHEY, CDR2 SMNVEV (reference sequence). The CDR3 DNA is TGTGCCAGCAGTTTCGGACCAAGCGCCTACGAGCAGTACTTC. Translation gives CASSFGPSAYEQYF.

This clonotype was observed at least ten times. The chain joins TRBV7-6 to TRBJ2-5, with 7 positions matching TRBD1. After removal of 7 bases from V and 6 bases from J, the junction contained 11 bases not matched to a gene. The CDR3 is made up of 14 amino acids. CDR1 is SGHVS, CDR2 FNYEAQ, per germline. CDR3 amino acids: CASTPEGQRKTQYF. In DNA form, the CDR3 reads TGTGCCAGCACCCCAGAGGGACAGCGGAAGACCCAGTACTTC.

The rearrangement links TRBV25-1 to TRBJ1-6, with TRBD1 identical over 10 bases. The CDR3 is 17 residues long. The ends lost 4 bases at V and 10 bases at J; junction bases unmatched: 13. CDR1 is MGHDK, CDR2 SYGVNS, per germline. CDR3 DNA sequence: TGTGCCAGCAGTGCCCCTACCCCGGACAGGGGGAGCTCACCCCTCCACTTT. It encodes CASSAPTPDRGSSPLHF. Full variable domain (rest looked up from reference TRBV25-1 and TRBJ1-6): EADIYQTPRYLVIGTGKKITLECSQTMGHDKMYWYQQDPGMELHLIHYSYGVNSTEKGDLSSESTVSRIRTEHFPLTLESARPSHTSQYLCASSAPTPDRGSSPLHFGNGTRLTVT.

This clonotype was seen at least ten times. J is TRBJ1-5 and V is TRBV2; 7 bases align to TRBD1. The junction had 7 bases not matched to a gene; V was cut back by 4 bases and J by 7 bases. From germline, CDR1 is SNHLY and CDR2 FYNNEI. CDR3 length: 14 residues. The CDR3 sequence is CASSGEGAGQPQHF. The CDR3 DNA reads TGTGCCAGCAGTGGAGAGGGGGCTGGACAGCCCCAGCATTTT.

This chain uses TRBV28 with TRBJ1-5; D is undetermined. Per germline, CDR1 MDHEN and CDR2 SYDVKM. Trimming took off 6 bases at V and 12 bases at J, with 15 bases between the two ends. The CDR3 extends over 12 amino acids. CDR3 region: CASRTPARGQHF. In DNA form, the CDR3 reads TGTGCCAGCAGGACTCCGGCTCGGGGCCAGCATTTT.

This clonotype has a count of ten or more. In nucleotides, the CDR3 is TGTGCCAGCAGCTCGAACAGGGTGATGTCTGGGGCCAACGTCCTGACTTTC. Translated: CASSSNRVMSGANVLTF. The V gene is TRBV7-3, the J gene TRBJ2-6; weak D call: TRBD1 (6 bases). CDR3 length equals 17 residues. The germline CDR1 and CDR2 sequences are SGHTA and FQGTGA. V was clipped by 4 bases and J by 1 base, with 14 bases between them.

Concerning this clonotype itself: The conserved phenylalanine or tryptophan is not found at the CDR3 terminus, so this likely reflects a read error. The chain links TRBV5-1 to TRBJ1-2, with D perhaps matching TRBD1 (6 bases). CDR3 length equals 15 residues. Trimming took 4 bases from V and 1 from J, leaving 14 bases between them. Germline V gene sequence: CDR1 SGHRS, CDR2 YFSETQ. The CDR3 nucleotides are TGCGCCAGCAGCCCGTCCGGGACAATTAACTATGGCTACACCCTC. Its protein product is CASSPSGTINYGYTL.

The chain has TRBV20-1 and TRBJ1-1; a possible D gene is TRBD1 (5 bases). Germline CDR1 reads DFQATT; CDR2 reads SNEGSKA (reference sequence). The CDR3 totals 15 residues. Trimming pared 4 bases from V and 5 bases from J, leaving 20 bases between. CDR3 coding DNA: TGCAGTGCTAATGGTCTCTCCAGGGTAGGAACTGAAGCTTTCTTT. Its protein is CSANGLSRVGTEAFF.

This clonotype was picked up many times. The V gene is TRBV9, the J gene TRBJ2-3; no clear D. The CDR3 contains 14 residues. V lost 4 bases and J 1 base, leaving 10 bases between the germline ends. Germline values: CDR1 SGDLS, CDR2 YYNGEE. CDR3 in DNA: TGTGCCAGCAGCCCACGGTGGGGCACAGATACGCAGTATTTT. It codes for CASSPRWGTDTQYF.